This T cell receptor (beta chain) derives from a study of blood T cell repertoires in COVID-19. Across the study: Sources were T cells, B-cell-depleted T cells, or PBMCs; the material itself was cDNA or gDNA.

Authors' data handling: It was from reference gene primer amplification that nucleated cell counts were estimated. Data came from immunoSEQ multiplex PCR; TCRdb stores just in-frame clones and leaves some out. Clonal size and the V and J genes are those of that table, whereas D and trimming came from the DNA. The sample lists 150,000 or so clones; roughly nine tenths were seen once. The CDR3 consists of 16 residues. The TCR was taken from a man between 18 and 29 years old with COVID-19, enrolled during active disease. Input material: peripheral blood. The chain links TRBV12-2 to TRBJ1-5; the D segment call TRBD1 is taken from the table without a DNA check. TRBV12-2 is deemed a pseudogene. The chain's CDR3 is CASRLAQGGDNQPQHF. The CDR3 nucleotides are TGTGCAAGTCGCTTAGCGCAAGGGGGCGACAATCAGCCCCAGCATTTT.